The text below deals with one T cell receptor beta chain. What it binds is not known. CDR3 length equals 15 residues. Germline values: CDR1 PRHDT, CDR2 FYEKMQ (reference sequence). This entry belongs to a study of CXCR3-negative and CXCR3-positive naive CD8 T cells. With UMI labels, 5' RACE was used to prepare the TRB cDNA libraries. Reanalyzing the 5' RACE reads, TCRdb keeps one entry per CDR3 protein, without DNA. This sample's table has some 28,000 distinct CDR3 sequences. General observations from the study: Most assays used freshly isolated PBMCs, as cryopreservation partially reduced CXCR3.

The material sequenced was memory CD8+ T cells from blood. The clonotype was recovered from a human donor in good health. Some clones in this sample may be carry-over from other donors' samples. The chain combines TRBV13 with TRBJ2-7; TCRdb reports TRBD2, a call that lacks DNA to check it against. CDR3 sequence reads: CASSFQQTAGVEQYF.